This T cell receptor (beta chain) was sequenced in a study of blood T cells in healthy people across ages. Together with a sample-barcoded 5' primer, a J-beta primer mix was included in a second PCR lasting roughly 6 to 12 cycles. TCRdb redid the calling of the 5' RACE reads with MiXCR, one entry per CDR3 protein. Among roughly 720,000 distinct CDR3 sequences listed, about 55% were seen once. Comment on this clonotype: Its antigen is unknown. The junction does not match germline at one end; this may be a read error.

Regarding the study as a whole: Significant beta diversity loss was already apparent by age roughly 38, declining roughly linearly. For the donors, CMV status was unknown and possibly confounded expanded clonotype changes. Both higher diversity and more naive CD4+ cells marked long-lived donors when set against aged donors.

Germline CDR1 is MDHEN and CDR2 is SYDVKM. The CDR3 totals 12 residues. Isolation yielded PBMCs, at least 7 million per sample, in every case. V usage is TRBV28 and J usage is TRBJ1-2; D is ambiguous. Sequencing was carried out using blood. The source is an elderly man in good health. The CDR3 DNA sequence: TGTGCCAGCCGTTTATTGCTAAATGGCTACACCTTC. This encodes CASRLLLNGYTF.